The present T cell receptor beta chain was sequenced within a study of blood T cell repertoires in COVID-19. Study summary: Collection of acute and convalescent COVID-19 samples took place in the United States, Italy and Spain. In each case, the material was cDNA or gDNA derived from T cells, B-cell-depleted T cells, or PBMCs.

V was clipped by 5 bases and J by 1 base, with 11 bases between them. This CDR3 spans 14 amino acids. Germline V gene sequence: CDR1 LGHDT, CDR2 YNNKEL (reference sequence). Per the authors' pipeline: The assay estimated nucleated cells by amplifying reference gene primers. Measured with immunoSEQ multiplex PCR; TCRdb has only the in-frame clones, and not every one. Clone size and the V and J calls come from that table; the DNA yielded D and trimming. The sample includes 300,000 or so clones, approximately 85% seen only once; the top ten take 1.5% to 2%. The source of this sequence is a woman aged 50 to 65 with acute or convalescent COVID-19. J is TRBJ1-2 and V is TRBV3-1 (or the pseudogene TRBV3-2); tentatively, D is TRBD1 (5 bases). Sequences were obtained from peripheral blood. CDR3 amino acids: CASSDRQSNYGYTF. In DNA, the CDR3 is TGTGCCAGCAGCGATCGACAGAGTAACTATGGCTACACCTTC.